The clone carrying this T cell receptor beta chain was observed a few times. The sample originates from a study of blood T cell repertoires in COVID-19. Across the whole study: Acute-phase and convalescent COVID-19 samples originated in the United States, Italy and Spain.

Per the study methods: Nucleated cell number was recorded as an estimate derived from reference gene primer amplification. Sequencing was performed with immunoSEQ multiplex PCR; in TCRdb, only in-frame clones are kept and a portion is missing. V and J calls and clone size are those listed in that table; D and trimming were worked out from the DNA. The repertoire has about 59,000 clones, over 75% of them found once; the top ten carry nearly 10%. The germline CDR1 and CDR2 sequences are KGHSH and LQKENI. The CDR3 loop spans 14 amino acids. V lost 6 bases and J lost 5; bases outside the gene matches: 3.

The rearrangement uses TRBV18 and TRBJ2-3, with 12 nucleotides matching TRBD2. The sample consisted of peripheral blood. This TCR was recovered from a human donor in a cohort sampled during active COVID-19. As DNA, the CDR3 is TGTGCCAGCTCCGAGACTAGCGGGAGAGATACGCAGTATTTT. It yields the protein CASSETSGRDTQYF.